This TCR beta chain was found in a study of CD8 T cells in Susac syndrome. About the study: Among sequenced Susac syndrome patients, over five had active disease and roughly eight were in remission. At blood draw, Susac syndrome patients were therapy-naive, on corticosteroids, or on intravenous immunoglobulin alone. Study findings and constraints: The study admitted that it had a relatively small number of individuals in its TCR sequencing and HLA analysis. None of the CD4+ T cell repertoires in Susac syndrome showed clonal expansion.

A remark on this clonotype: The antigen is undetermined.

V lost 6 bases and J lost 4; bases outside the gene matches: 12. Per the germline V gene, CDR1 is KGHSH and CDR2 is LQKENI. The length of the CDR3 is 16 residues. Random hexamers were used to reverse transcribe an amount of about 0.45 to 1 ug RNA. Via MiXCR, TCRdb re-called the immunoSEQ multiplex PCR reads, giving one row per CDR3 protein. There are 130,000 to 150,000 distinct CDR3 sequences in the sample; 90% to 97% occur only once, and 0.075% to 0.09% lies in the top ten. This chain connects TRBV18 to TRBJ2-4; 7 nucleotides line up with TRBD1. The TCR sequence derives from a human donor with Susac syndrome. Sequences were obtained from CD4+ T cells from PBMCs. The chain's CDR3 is CASSPGSDRMKNIQYF. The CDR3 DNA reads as TGTGCCAGCTCTCCCGGATCGGACAGGATGAAAAACATTCAGTACTTC.